These 25 T cell receptor beta chains originate from one sample sequenced in a study of T cell responses to AZD1222 COVID-19 vaccine. Generated by immunoSEQ multiplex PCR, the TCRdb table keeps only in-frame clones and is missing some. The sample lists under 150,000 clones; about nine tenths were seen once. Source: peripheral blood, taken on day 0 of AZD1222 vaccination. All receptors come from an adult in good health.

The rearrangement joins TRBV6-5 to TRBJ1-2; 7 bases match TRBD1. Per germline, CDR1 MNHEY and CDR2 SVGAGI. V trimming: 2 bases; J trimming: 6 bases; junction bases outside the gene matches: 12. CDR3 length: 16 residues. The CDR3 sequence is CASSYRGPIFLNGYTF. The CDR3 DNA is TGTGCCAGCAGTTACAGGGGGCCCATATTTTTGAATGGCTACACCTTC.

The chain combines TRBV7-6 with TRBJ1-5, with a possible D match to TRBD1 (5 bases). V lost 5 bases and J lost 9, with 20 bases in between. In germline, CDR1 is SGHVS, CDR2 FNYEAQ. The CDR3 consists of 15 residues. The CDR3 protein is CASSPAWGLEVPQHF. The CDR3 bases are TGTGCCAGCAGCCCGGCTTGGGGACTTGAGGTGCCCCAGCATTTT.

This sequence joins TRBV29-1 and TRBJ2-7, with TRBD2 matching 10 bases. J was trimmed by 0 bases and V by 6 bases; bases with no gene match: 2. Per germline, CDR1 SQVTM and CDR2 ANQGSEA. The CDR3 is 13 residues long. DNA for the CDR3: TGCAGCGTCCGGACTAGCGGCTCCTACGAGCAGTACTTC. Translated, it gives CSVRTSGSYEQYF.

The chain joins TRBV12-3 or TRBV12-4 to TRBJ2-7; D remains ambiguous. V was clipped by 4 bases and J by 0 bases, with 1 base between them. This CDR3 contains 11 residues. CDR3 region: CASSYSYEQYF. Written as DNA, the CDR3 is TGTGCCAGCAGTTACTCCTACGAGCAGTACTTC.

The chain combines TRBV3-1 (or the pseudogene TRBV3-2) with TRBJ2-7; tentative D call: TRBD2 (7 bases). The CDR3 has 15 amino acids. The germline gives CDR1 LGHDT, CDR2 YNNKEL (reference sequence). Trimming left V 0 bases short and J 6 bases short, with 15 bases between. The CDR3 DNA follows: TGTGCCAGCAGCCAAGAACTAGGGGGGGGCGGCGAGCAGTACTTC. Amino acid sequence: CASSQELGGGGEQYF.

The V and J genes are TRBV5-1 and TRBJ2-1; D is possibly TRBD1 or TRBD2 (7 bases each). The CDR3 is made up of 14 amino acids. The germline gives CDR1 SGHRS, CDR2 YFSETQ. The ends were cut back, 4 bases at V and 9 bases at J, with 17 bases in the middle. The CDR3 loop reads CASSLLQGEGEQFF. The CDR3 DNA follows: TGCGCCAGCAGCCTACTCCAGGGGGAGGGTGAGCAGTTCTTC.

In its sample, this clone was seen a few times. The rearrangement uses TRBV10-1 and TRBJ1-5; unclear D gene. This CDR3 is built from 12 residues. Germline lookup yields CDR1 WNHNN and CDR2 SYGVQD (reference sequence). V was pared by 6 bases and J by 14 bases, with 17 bases between. CDR3 residues: CASREQPGSKHF. CDR3 DNA: TGCGCCAGCAGGGAACAACCGGGATCAAAGCATTTT.

The J gene is TRBJ1-6, the V gene TRBV2; D ambiguous. Between the trimmed V and J ends, which lost 4 bases and 7 bases, there was a span of 11 bases. The V gene's germline CDR1 is SNHLY and CDR2 FYNNEI. CDR3 length equals 14 residues. DNA of the CDR3: TGTGCCAGCAGTGCGCTAGGTGAGAATTCACCCCTCCACTTT. It is translated as CASSALGENSPLHF.

The J gene is TRBJ2-5, the V gene TRBV5-6; maybe TRBD2 (6 bases). Germline CDR1 is SGHDT and CDR2 is YYEEEE. The CDR3 spans 15 residues. V was shortened by 0 bases and J by 3 bases, with 12 bases between the two germline ends. CDR3 in DNA: TGTGCCAGCAGCTTGGTCTCGGTAGCGGAAGAGACCCAGTACTTC. This codes for CASSLVSVAEETQYF.

The chain links TRBV7-9 to TRBJ1-4; possibly TRBD1 for D (5 bases). The CDR3 is 13 residues long. V gave up 3 bases and J gave up 8 bases, with 10 bases separating them. Germline CDR1 is SEHNR and CDR2 is FQNEAQ (reference sequence). DNA for the CDR3: TGTGCCAGCAGCTTGGACATTGGCGAAAAACTGTTTTTT. Translation gives CASSLDIGEKLFF.

The chain recombines TRBV11-3 with TRBJ2-7, with D possibly matching TRBD2 (5 bases). CDR1 SGHNT and CDR2 YENEEA come from the germline V gene. The V end lost 5 bases, the J end lost 6 bases, and 11 bases lay between the germline ends. The CDR3 consists of 12 residues. The CDR3 DNA is TGTGCCAGCAGCCCCACTAGTTCCGAGCAGTACTTC. Encoded protein: CASSPTSSEQYF. Looking up the rest from reference TRBV11-3 and TRBJ2-7 gives the full variable domain: EAGVVQSPRYKIIEKKQPVAFWCNPISGHNTLYWYLQNLGQGPELLIRYENEEAVDDSQLPKDRFSAERLKGVDSTLKIQPAELGDSAVYLCASSPTSSEQYFGPGTRLTVT.

The gene calls are TRBV19 and TRBJ1-5; 7 bases are a match to TRBD1. V dropped 6 bases and J dropped 2; count of bases not matched to a gene: 4. Germline lookup yields CDR1 LNHDA and CDR2 SQIVND (reference sequence). CDR3 size: 14 residues. The CDR3 DNA reads TGTGCCAGTAGCGGCAGGGGGGGCAATCAGCCCCAGCATTTT. Amino acid sequence: CASSGRGGNQPQHF.

This clone was seen a single time. This specimen includes other DNA sequences encoding the same CDR3. The J gene is TRBJ2-5, the V gene TRBV6-5, with a weak D call TRBD2 (6 bases). Trimming stripped 2 bases from V and 3 bases from J, with 7 bases between. Germline V gene lookup returns CDR1 MNHEY and CDR2 SVGAGI. The CDR3 contains 13 residues. In DNA form, the CDR3 reads TGTGCCAGCAGTTACGGGGGGAAAGAGACCCAGTACTTC. Its translation: CASSYGGKETQYF.

This clone appeared once. The chain carries TRBV27 and TRBJ2-7; the match to TRBD1 covers 9 bases. Germline V gene lookup returns CDR1 MNHEY and CDR2 SMNVEV (reference sequence). The CDR3 is 13 residues long. The V and J ends lost 5 bases and 4 bases, in that order; junction bases with no gene match: 3. The chain's CDR3 is CASSPGQGYEQYF. DNA of the CDR3: TGTGCCAGCAGTCCGGGACAGGGTTACGAGCAGTACTTC.

The V and J genes are TRBV7-9 and TRBJ1-3; no definite D call. CDR3 size: 15 residues. V lost 4 bases to trimming and J lost 0 bases, with 10 bases between them. Germline V lookup: CDR1 SEHNR, CDR2 FQNEAQ (reference sequence). The CDR3 DNA reads as TGTGCCAGCAGCTCCACCCCGAACTCTGGAAACACCATATATTTT. Protein: CASSSTPNSGNTIYF.

The table lists this clone with a count of one. The J gene is TRBJ2-3, the V gene TRBV7-2, with D perhaps TRBD2 (7 bases). Trimming removed 0 bases at V and 6 bases at J, with 10 bases between. Looked up from germline, CDR1 is SGHTA and CDR2 is FQGNSA. The CDR3 has 14 amino acids. CDR3 coding DNA: TGTGCCAGCAGCTTAGCGGGGGGGCTGGATACGCAGTATTTT. This encodes CASSLAGGLDTQYF.

The chain carries TRBV5-8 and TRBJ2-5; D is unresolved. The V gene's germline CDR1 is SGHTS and CDR2 YDEGEE. Between the trimmed V and J ends, which lost 3 bases and 5 bases, there was a span of 14 bases. The CDR3 loop spans 14 amino acids. CDR3: CASSSRRRRETQYF. CDR3 bases: TGTGCCAGCAGCTCACGACGAAGGCGGGAGACCCAGTACTTC.

The chain employs TRBV5-1 and TRBJ1-1; D is possibly TRBD1 (5 bases). This CDR3 contains 14 residues. With 3 bases removed from V and 5 bases from J, the gap between germline ends came to 14 bases. The V gene's germline CDR1 is SGHRS and CDR2 YFSETQ. The chain's CDR3 is CASSWTLQNTEAFF. The CDR3 nucleotides are TGCGCCAGCAGCTGGACACTCCAGAATACTGAAGCTTTCTTT.

This chain links TRBV7-8 with TRBJ1-1; maybe TRBD1 (5 bases). Germline V lookup: CDR1 SGHVS, CDR2 FQNEAQ. This CDR3 spans 17 amino acids. The V gene lost 5 bases and the J gene lost 4 bases, with 23 bases spanning the gap. The CDR3 sequence: CASSRFGTEVIITEAFF. Here the CDR3 DNA reads TGTGCCAGCAGCCGCTTCGGGACTGAAGTTATTATCACTGAAGCTTTCTTT.

The chain joins TRBV5-1 to TRBJ2-4, with D possibly called TRBD1 or TRBD2 (7 bases each). CDR1 SGHRS and CDR2 YFSETQ come from the germline V gene. With 0 bases removed from V and 0 bases from J, the gap between germline ends came to 22 bases. CDR3 length: 20 residues. The CDR3 coding sequence is TGCGCCAGCAGCTTGGCCCCGACAGGGAGGGACCCTCTAGCCAAAAACATTCAGTACTTC. Encoded protein: CASSLAPTGRDPLAKNIQYF.

The chain combines TRBV20-1 with TRBJ2-1; possibly TRBD2 for D (5 bases). Trimming pared 4 bases from V and 7 bases from J, leaving 8 bases between. Germline V gives CDR1 DFQATT, CDR2 SNEGSKA (reference sequence). CDR3 length equals 11 residues. The chain's CDR3 is CSAKLVNEQFF. The CDR3 nucleotides read TGCAGTGCTAAACTAGTTAATGAGCAGTTCTTC.

CDR3: CASSPSTVPYYGYTF. In DNA form, the CDR3 reads TGTGCCAGCTCACCGTCGACAGTCCCTTACTATGGCTACACCTTC. The chain carries TRBV18 and TRBJ1-2; possible D gene TRBD1, 5 bases. Trimming shortened V by 3 bases and J by 3 bases, and 14 bases separated the two germline ends. The CDR3 contains 15 residues. The germline V gene has CDR1 KGHSH and CDR2 LQKENI. The variable domain in full, completed from reference TRBV18 and TRBJ1-2, reads NAGVMQNPRHLVRRRGQEARLRCSPMKGHSHVYWYRQLPEEGLKFMVYLQKENIIDESGMPKERFSAEFPKEGPSILRIQQVVRGDSAAYFCASSPSTVPYYGYTFGSGTRLTVV.

This chain uses TRBV6-4 with TRBJ1-2; D is uncertain. V was pared by 0 bases and J by 8 bases, with 13 bases between. There are 14 residues in the CDR3. Germline-derived CDR1 and CDR2 are MRHNA and SNTAGT. The CDR3 is CASSDSHSLAGYTF. CDR3 in DNA: TGTGCCAGCAGTGACTCGCACTCCCTAGCCGGCTACACCTTC.

This clone is a singleton in its sample. The chain links TRBV14 to TRBJ1-1; a possible D gene is TRBD1 (5 bases). The germline V gene encodes CDR1 SGHDN and CDR2 FVKESK. The germline V and J ends were trimmed by 4 bases and 4 bases, with 16 bases remaining between them. The CDR3 consists of 15 residues. CDR3 coding DNA: TGTGCCAGCAGCCCTTTGGAGGGGATAAGCACTGAAGCTTTCTTT. Protein product: CASSPLEGISTEAFF.

The chain has TRBV19 and TRBJ1-1; D may be TRBD1 (5 bases). From germline, CDR1 is LNHDA and CDR2 SQIVND (reference sequence). The CDR3 has 18 amino acids. V lost 3 bases and J 0 bases, leaving 20 bases between the germline ends. As DNA, the CDR3 is TGTGCCAGTAGTATGATTATGACAGTGACTACCATGAACACTGAAGCTTTCTTT. The encoded protein is CASSMIMTVTTMNTEAFF.